Each of the 14 T cell receptor beta chains below was sequenced from the same sample in a study of glioma-infiltrating T cells. The iRepertoire nested amplicon-rescue multiplex PCR amplified TCR alpha and beta CDR3s from RNA. TCRdb passed the multiplex PCR reads through MiXCR, listing each CDR3 protein once. The sample lists under 130,000 distinct CDR3 sequences, around 28% seen once, with approximately 43% in the top ten. Sequencing used glioma tissue, nonneoplastic brain tissue, or PBMCs (not recorded which). The source of these receptors is a human donor with low-grade glioma or glioblastoma, undergoing nonglioma brain surgery, or in good health (not recorded which).

This clonotype has ten or more counts. The chain has TRBV20-1 and TRBJ1-1; no clear D. The CDR3 spans 11 residues. Germline V CDR1 and CDR2: DFQATT, SNEGSKA (reference sequence). With 7 bases removed from V and 1 base from J, the gap between germline ends came to 7 bases. The CDR3 region has the DNA TGCAGTGGAGTGAGGAACACTGAAGCTTTCTTT. The encoded protein is CSGVRNTEAFF.

Points on this clonotype: A read error may be the cause here, since a much bigger clone is one base away. This sequence joins TRBV2 and TRBJ1-6; D is possibly TRBD1 (6 bases). Germline values: CDR1 SNHLY, CDR2 FYNNEI. The length of the CDR3 is 12 residues. In nucleotides, the CDR3 is TGTGCCAGCAGGTCTCGGGACACCCTTCTCCAATTT. Translation gives CASRSRDTLLQF.

This clonotype was seen ten or more times. J is TRBJ2-3 and V is TRBV7-2; no reliable D call. Germline V gene lookup returns CDR1 SGHTA and CDR2 FQGNSA. V lost 1 base and J lost 6, with 11 bases in between. There are 14 residues in the CDR3. DNA of the CDR3: TGTGCCAGCAGCTTAGTAGTGGTCACGGATACGCAGTATTTT. Its protein is CASSLVVVTDTQYF.

This clonotype showed up many times. This chain connects TRBV28 to TRBJ2-7, with unresolved D. CDR1 MDHEN and CDR2 SYDVKM come from the germline V gene. The V end was cut by 5 bases, the J end by 3 bases, with 14 bases between. The CDR3 covers 14 residues. This CDR3 reads CASSPDTGGYEQYF. CDR3 DNA sequence: TGTGCCAGCAGTCCCGACACCGGTGGCTACGAGCAGTACTTC. The whole variable domain, remainder taken from reference TRBV28 and TRBJ2-7, is DVKVTQSSRYLVKRTGEKVFLECVQDMDHENMFWYRQDPGLGLRLIYFSYDVKMKEKGDIPEGYSVSREKKERFSLILESASTNQTSMYLCASSPDTGGYEQYFGPGTRLTVT.

About this clonotype itself: This may come from a read error, since a much larger clone is one base off. The J gene is TRBJ1-5, the V gene TRBV19, with TRBD1 identical over 9 bases. Germline V gene sequence: CDR1 LNHDA, CDR2 SQIVND (reference sequence). This CDR3 has 15 amino acids. The CDR3 sequence: CASNRGQGDNQHQHF. In DNA form, the CDR3 reads TGTGCCAGTAATCGGGGACAGGGCGATAATCAGCACCAGCATTTT.

As regards this clonotype: This could be a read error, since a much larger clone is one nucleotide away. The chain is built from TRBV4-3 and TRBJ2-5; possible D gene TRBD2, 5 bases. Germline V gene lookup returns CDR1 LGHNA and CDR2 YSLEER. CDR3 length equals 17 residues. The CDR3, as DNA: TGCGACAGCAGCCAAGCCCCCGAAGCGGCGCTAGGGGAGACCCAGTACTTC. Its translation: CDSSQAPEAALGETQYF.

As for this clonotype: An end of the junction differs from the germline gene, which may be a read error. CDR3: CASSSRGLSGNTIYF. CDR3 nucleotide sequence: TGCGCCAGCAGCTCGAGAGGTCTCTCTGGAAACACCATATATTTT. J is TRBJ1-3 and V is TRBV5-6; D gene ambiguous. The CDR3 has 15 residues. Germline CDR1 and CDR2: SGHDT and YYEEEE. Variable domain in full (rest from reference TRBV5-6 and TRBJ1-3): DAGVTQSPTHLIKTRGQQVTLRCSPKSGHDTVSWYQQALGQGPQFIFQYYEEEERQRGNFPDRFSGHQFPNYSSELNVNALLLGDSALYLCASSSRGLSGNTIYFGEGSWLTVV.

This clonotype has just a few counts. The V call is TRBV29-1, the J call TRBJ2-2; 7 bases agree with TRBD1. The CDR3 covers 13 residues. Germline loops: CDR1 SQVTM, CDR2 ANQGSEA. The trim removed 7 bases at V and 2 bases at J, leaving 4 bases unmatched. CDR3 DNA sequence: TGCAGCGCCCGGGACAGCAACACCGGGGAGCTGTTTTTT. This codes for CSARDSNTGELFF.

This clonotype was counted between two and nine times. The V call is TRBV29-1, the J call TRBJ1-6; 8 positions agree with TRBD1. Germline V gives CDR1 SQVTM, CDR2 ANQGSEA. This CDR3 comprises 13 residues. The V and J ends lost 6 bases and 5 bases, in that order; junction bases with no gene match: 3. CDR3 residues: CSVKTGDNSPLHF. CDR3 DNA: TGCAGCGTGAAGACAGGGGATAATTCACCCCTCCACTTT.

This clonotype has at least ten counts. The rearrangement links TRBV2 to TRBJ2-5, with D maybe TRBD2 (5 bases). Germline CDR1 is SNHLY and CDR2 is FYNNEI. The CDR3 is made up of 14 amino acids. V lost 7 bases and J lost 5, with 17 bases in between. CDR3 DNA: TGTGCCAGCACTGGAACTAGAAATGGGGAGACCCAGTACTTC. It codes for CASTGTRNGETQYF.

As concerns this clonotype: This may be a read error: a much more frequent sequence differs by one nucleotide. V and J are TRBV20-1 and TRBJ1-5; maybe TRBD1 (6 bases). The CDR3 length is 13 residues. The ends were cut back, 8 bases at V and 3 bases at J, with 14 bases in the middle. Germline loops: CDR1 DFQATT, CDR2 SNEGSKA (reference sequence). The CDR3 nucleotides are TGCAGTTCGGGAGGACAGAACAATCAGCCCCAGCATTTT. Residues: CSSGGQNNQPQHF.

To note about this clonotype: The conserved final phenylalanine or tryptophan is absent from the CDR3, which likely points to a read error. The V call is TRBV6-1, the J call TRBJ1-5; maybe TRBD1 (5 bases). CDR1 and CDR2 from the germline V gene are MNHNS and SASEGT. The CDR3 loop spans 17 amino acids. Trimming removed 3 bases from V and 2 bases from J, with 17 bases in between. CDR3 region: CASSDERTPSRNQPQHL. CDR3 bases: TGTGCCAGCAGTGATGAGAGGACACCATCACGCAATCAGCCCCAGCATCTT.

This clonotype has at least ten counts. This sequence joins TRBV7-2 and TRBJ1-2; D gene unclear. There are 14 residues in the CDR3. The germline gives CDR1 SGHTA, CDR2 FQGNSA. The ends were cut back, 1 base at V and 2 bases at J, with 8 bases in the middle. In DNA form, the CDR3 reads TGTGCCAGCAGCTTAGGGGTCCGGAACTATGGCTACACCTTC. Translation: CASSLGVRNYGYTF.

About this clonotype: A much larger clone sits a single nucleotide away, making a read error possible. This rearrangement joins TRBV3-1 to TRBJ1-2; D may be TRBD1 (5 bases). The CDR3 contains 14 residues. CDR1 is LGHDT and CDR2 is YNNKEL in the germline V gene (reference sequence). V was clipped by 4 bases and J by 10 bases, with 19 bases between them. CDR3 in amino acids: CASSRKQADSVYTF. The DNA for the CDR3 is TGTGCCAGCAGCCGCAAACAGGCGGATTCGGTCTACACCTTC.